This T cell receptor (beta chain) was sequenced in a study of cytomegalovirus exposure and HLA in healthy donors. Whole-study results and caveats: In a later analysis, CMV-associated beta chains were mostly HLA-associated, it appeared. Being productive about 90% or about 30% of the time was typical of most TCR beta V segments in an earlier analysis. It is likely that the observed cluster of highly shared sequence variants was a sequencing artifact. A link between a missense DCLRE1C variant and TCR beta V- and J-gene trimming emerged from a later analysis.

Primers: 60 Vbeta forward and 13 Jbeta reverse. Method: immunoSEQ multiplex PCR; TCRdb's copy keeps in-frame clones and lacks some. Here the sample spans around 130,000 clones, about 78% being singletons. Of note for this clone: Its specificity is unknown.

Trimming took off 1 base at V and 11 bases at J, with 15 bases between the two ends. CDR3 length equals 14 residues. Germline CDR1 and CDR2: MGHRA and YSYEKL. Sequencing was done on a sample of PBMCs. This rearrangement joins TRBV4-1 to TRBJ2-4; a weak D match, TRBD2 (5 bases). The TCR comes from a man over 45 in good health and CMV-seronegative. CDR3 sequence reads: CASSQGQEARLQYF. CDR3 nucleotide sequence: TGCGCCAGCAGCCAAGGCCAGGAGGCTAGGCTTCAGTACTTC.